The clone carrying this TCR beta chain was detected only once. Its antigen is as yet unknown. Researchers took RNA transcripts and amplified TCR beta CDR3 regions from them. Amplification began with first-round RT-PCR using HTBI primers, then second-round multiplex PCR was performed. Via MiXCR, TCRdb re-called the multiplex PCR reads, giving one row per CDR3 protein. The sample contains over a million distinct CDR3 sequences, less than 45% of which appear only once. The sample originates from a study of Graves' ophthalmopathy and Graves' hyperthyroidism. Findings and limits, study-wide: Most clonotypes expanded in thyroid above 0.001 frequency were present in blood too.

This CDR3 is 16 amino acids long. V was pared by 1 base and J by 1 base, with 5 bases of the junction left unmatched. Per the germline V gene, CDR1 is SGHTA and CDR2 is FQGNSA. Sequencing was performed on peripheral blood or thyroid tissue (not recorded which). The receptor was derived from an adult man with Graves' hyperthyroidism. This chain connects TRBV7-2 to TRBJ1-1; the match to TRBD1 covers 8 bases. CDR3 amino acids: CASSLGDRKKNTEAFF. DNA for the CDR3: TGTGCCAGCAGCTTAGGGGACAGGAAAAAGAACACTGAAGCTTTCTTT.